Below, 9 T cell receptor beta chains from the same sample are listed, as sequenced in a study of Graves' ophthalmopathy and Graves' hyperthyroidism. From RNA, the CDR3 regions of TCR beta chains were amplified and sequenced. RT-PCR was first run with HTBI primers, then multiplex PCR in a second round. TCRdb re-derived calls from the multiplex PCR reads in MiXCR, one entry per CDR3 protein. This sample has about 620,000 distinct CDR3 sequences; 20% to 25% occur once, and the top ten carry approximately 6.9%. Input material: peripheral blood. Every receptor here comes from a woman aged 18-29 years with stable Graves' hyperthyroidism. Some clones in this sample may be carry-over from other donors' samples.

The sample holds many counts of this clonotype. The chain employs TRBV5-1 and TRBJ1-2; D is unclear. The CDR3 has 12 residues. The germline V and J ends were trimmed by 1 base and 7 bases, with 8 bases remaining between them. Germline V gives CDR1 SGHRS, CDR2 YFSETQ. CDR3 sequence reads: CASSLSEGGYTF. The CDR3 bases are TGCGCCAGCAGCTTGTCGGAGGGTGGCTACACCTTC.

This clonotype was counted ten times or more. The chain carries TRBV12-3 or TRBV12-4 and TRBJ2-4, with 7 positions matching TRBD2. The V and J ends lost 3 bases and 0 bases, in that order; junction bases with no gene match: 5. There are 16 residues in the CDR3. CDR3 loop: CASSLTGGIAKNIQYF. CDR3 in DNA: TGTGCCAGCAGTTTGACGGGGGGAATAGCCAAAAACATTCAGTACTTC.

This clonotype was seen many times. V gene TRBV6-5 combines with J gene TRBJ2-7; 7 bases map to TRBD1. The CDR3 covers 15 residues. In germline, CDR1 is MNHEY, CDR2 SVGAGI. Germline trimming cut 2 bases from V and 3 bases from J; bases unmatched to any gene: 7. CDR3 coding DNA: TGTGCCAGCAGTTACGACAGGGTTAATGGCTACGAGCAGTACTTC. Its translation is CASSYDRVNGYEQYF.

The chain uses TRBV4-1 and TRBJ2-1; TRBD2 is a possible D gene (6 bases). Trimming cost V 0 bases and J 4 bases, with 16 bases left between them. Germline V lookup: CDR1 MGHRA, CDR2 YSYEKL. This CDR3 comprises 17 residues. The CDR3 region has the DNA TGCGCCAGCAGCCAAGATCCCTCCGGGACTCGGTACAATGAGCAGTTCTTC. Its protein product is CASSQDPSGTRYNEQFF.

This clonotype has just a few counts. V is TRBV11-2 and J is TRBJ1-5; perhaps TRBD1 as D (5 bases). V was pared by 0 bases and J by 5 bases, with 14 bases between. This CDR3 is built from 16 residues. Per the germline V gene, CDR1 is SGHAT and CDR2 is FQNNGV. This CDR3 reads CASSLDIGGGDQPQHF. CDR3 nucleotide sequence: TGTGCCAGCAGCTTAGATATCGGGGGGGGAGATCAGCCCCAGCATTTT. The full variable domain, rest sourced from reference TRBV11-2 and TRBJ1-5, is EAGVAQSPRYKIIEKRQSVAFWCNPISGHATLYWYQQILGQGPKLLIQFQNNGVVDDSQLPKDRFSAERLKGVDSTLKIQPAKLEDSAVYLCASSLDIGGGDQPQHFGDGTRLSIL.

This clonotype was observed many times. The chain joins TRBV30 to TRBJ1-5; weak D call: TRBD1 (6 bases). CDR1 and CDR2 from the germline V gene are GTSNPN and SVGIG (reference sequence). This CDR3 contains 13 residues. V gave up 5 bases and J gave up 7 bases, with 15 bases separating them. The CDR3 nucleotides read TGTGCCTGGTCGGACGGGGGGGGCCAGCCCCAGCATTTT. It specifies CAWSDGGGQPQHF.

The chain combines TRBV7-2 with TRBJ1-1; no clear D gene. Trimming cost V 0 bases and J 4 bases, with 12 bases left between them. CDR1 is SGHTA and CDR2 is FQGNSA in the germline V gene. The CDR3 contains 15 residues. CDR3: CASSLANLVGTEAFF. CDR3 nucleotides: TGTGCCAGCAGCTTAGCCAATCTGGTAGGCACTGAAGCTTTCTTT.

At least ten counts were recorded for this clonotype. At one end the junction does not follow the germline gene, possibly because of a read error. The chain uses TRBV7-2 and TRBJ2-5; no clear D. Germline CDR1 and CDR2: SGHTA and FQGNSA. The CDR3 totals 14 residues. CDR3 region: CASTLELVQETQYF. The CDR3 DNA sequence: TGTGCCAGCACCTTAGAGCTAGTGCAAGAGACCCAGTACTTC. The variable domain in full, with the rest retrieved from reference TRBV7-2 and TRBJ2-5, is GAGVSQSPSNKVTEKGKDVELRCDPISGHTALYWYRQSLGQGLEFLIYFQGNSAPDKSGLPSDRFSAERTGGSVSTLTIQRTQQEDSAVYLCASTLELVQETQYFGPGTRLLVL.

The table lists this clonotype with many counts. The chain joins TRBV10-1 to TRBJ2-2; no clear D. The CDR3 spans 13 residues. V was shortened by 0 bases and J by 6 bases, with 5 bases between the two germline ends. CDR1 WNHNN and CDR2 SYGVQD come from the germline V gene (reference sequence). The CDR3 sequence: CASSESGAGELFF. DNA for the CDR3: TGCGCCAGCAGTGAGTCCGGTGCCGGGGAGCTGTTTTTT.